This is a list of T cell receptor beta chains from one sample in a study of OX40 agonist ivuxolimab in advanced cancers. The data were produced by immunoSEQ multiplex PCR, yet TCRdb's version contains in-frame clones alone and is incomplete. The profile covers roughly 34,000 clones, with around 74% appearing a single time and approximately 19% taken by the ten largest. Specimen: CD4+ or CD8+ T cells sorted from blood, collected in a trial of the OX40 agonist ivuxolimab. All receptors come from an adult with an advanced solid tumor such as melanoma, head and neck, liver or kidney cancer. The CDR3 runs from the conserved cysteine through the conserved F or W. The D gene is left open where the match is weak. Expanded clones are given a class, and other clones once, few, many or no size at all.

CDR3 protein	V gene	J gene	CDR3 length	clone size	D gene
CASSYFASGGGDTQYF	TRBV6-6	TRBJ2-3	16	NA	TRBD2
CASRDGSATNEKLFF	TRBV19	TRBJ1-4	15	NA	NA
CASSSRVKYEQYF	TRBV7-2	TRBJ2-7	13	few	NA
CASSGRGNQPQHF	TRBV9	TRBJ1-5	13	NA	NA
CASSGSRGSNQPQHF	TRBV19	TRBJ1-5	15	NA	NA
CASRRDRAYEQYF	TRBV23-1	TRBJ2-7	13	few	TRBD1
CASSASGTGPGELFF	TRBV19	TRBJ2-2	15	NA	TRBD1
CASSTQYF	TRBV5-4	TRBJ2-5	8	NA	NA
CASSVEEGYSPLHF	TRBV9	TRBJ1-6	14	once	NA
CASSYMLRHNEKLFF	TRBV6-6	TRBJ1-4	15	NA	NA
CASSVGGGGGYTF	TRBV2	TRBJ1-2	13	NA	TRBD1
CASGLTQQGDYGYTF	TRBV12-5	TRBJ1-2	15	NA	NA
CASSKGGSKGNQPQHF	TRBV2	TRBJ1-5	16	few	NA
CASSSAGRSTGELFF	TRBV18	TRBJ2-2	15	NA	NA
CSAGLADTQYF	TRBV20-1	TRBJ2-3	11	NA	TRBD2
CASSEGQTSLYEQYF	TRBV6-1	TRBJ2-7	15	NA	NA
CASSLDPGRDTQYF	TRBV5-1	TRBJ2-3	14	once	NA
CASSLMTVNYGYTF	TRBV7-2	TRBJ1-2	14	NA	NA
CASSSRLSGGWVEQFF	TRBV7-2	TRBJ2-1	16	NA	TRBD2
CASSLMGQGMGTQYF	TRBV27	TRBJ2-5	15	NA	TRBD1
CASEPGRIFNQPQHF	TRBV19	TRBJ1-5	15	NA	NA
CASSPHVTEGGYTF	TRBV7-8	TRBJ1-2	14	NA	NA
CASSDNTEAFF	TRBV19	TRBJ1-1	11	few	NA
CASSETSTGYTEAFF	TRBV6-1	TRBJ1-1	15	NA	NA
CASRTGTGIYGYTF	TRBV5-1	TRBJ1-2	14	NA	TRBD1
CASSISGIGNTIYF	TRBV19	TRBJ1-3	14	few	NA
CASSLAGVGREKLFF	TRBV5-6	TRBJ1-4	15	NA	NA
CASSYSGQGAKNIQYF	TRBV6-5	TRBJ2-4	16	NA	NA
CAISMAGGNTIYF	TRBV10-3	TRBJ1-3	13	once	NA
CASSLRTGSNQPQHF	TRBV5-5	TRBJ1-5	15	NA	TRBD1
CAISESAGGAKNIQYF	TRBV10-3	TRBJ2-4	16	few	TRBD2
CASSFGGRRNTIYF	TRBV7-9	TRBJ1-3	14	once	NA
CASSGGHLLTPNEQFF	TRBV2	TRBJ2-1	16	NA	NA
CASSIGAHRGYTF	TRBV19	TRBJ1-2	13	NA	NA
CAWNHVGEKLFF	TRBV30	TRBJ1-4	12	NA	NA
CASSLSTDTQYF	TRBV7-2	TRBJ2-3	12	few	NA
CASSLLRGKIEAFF	TRBV28	TRBJ1-1	14	NA	NA
CASRQGADTQYF	TRBV5-4	TRBJ2-3	12	few	TRBD1
CASSYQGANYGYTF	TRBV6-6	TRBJ1-2	14	few	TRBD1
CASSQAGRDRGSQPQHF	TRBV4-2	TRBJ1-5	17	NA	TRBD1
CASSLADQPQHF	TRBV5-6	TRBJ1-5	12	NA	NA
CASSLMQGTAYGYTF	TRBV7-2	TRBJ1-2	15	NA	NA
CSVARDSGSYNEQFF	TRBV29-1	TRBJ2-1	15	NA	NA
CSVVSDSEAFF	TRBV20-1	TRBJ1-1	11	NA	NA
CACFGAGQFYEQYF	TRBV30	TRBJ2-7	14	NA	NA
CAVNRGQGYHEQFF	TRBV5-8	TRBJ2-1	14	NA	TRBD1
CASSLVRGVGGYTF	TRBV7-9	TRBJ1-2	14	NA	NA
CASSYAGVDSPLHF	TRBV6-6	TRBJ1-6	14	NA	NA
CASIQDKANQPQHF	TRBV6-1	TRBJ1-5	14	NA	NA
CASSILGVLGTEAFF	TRBV19	TRBJ1-1	15	NA	NA
CASSFPGEETQYF	TRBV5-5	TRBJ2-5	13	NA	NA
CASNYSGQGVEKLFF	TRBV23-1	TRBJ1-4	15	many	TRBD1
CSAFRGTGELFF	TRBV29-1	TRBJ2-2	12	NA	NA